This entry lists 28 T cell receptor beta chains sequenced from one sample in a study of blood T cell repertoires in COVID-19. Assay used: immunoSEQ multiplex PCR; TCRdb lists only in-frame clones, some missing. The profile shows around 110,000 clones, 70% to 85% of them singletons. The sample taken for sequencing was peripheral blood. All receptors come from a man in his 70s with active or convalescent COVID-19.

This clone was found once. The chain uses TRBV20-1 and TRBJ2-5; 8 bases are shared with TRBD2. Germline loops: CDR1 DFQATT, CDR2 SNEGSKA (reference sequence). The ends lost 3 bases at V and 5 bases at J; junction bases unmatched: 14. The CDR3 totals 16 residues. CDR3 sequence (DNA): TGCAGTGCTAGTGACGGATTCGGGGTAGCGGGGGAGACCCAGTACTTC. Translating it yields CSASDGFGVAGETQYF.

V and J are TRBV4-1 and TRBJ1-2; D not resolved. Per the germline V gene, CDR1 is MGHRA and CDR2 is YSYEKL. Trimming left V 1 base short and J 0 bases short, with 9 bases between. This CDR3 spans 15 amino acids. The CDR3, as DNA: TGCGCCAGCAGCCAAGGTGAGGGAACTAACTATGGCTACACCTTC. Its translation: CASSQGEGTNYGYTF.

This clone was observed many times. The chain joins TRBV11-3 to TRBJ1-3, with 7 positions matching TRBD1. The trim removed 5 bases at V and 0 bases at J, leaving 4 bases unmatched. The germline V gene has CDR1 SGHNT and CDR2 YENEEA. The CDR3 spans 15 residues. CDR3 nucleotide sequence: TGTGCCAGCAGCATCAGGGGGAGCTCTGGAAACACCATATATTTT. Amino acids: CASSIRGSSGNTIYF.

This chain connects TRBV25-1 to TRBJ2-6; perhaps TRBD1 as D (6 bases). The CDR3 sequence is 17 residues long. Germline CDR1 MGHDK, CDR2 SYGVNS. Trimming removed 1 base at V and 2 bases at J, with 12 bases between. The CDR3 nucleotides read TGTGCCAGCAGTGAATCCCACACAGGGCCTGGGGCCAACGTCCTGACTTTC. Residues: CASSESHTGPGANVLTF.

V and J are TRBV6-5 and TRBJ2-3; weak D call: TRBD1 (5 bases). In germline, CDR1 is MNHEY, CDR2 SVGAGI. Trimming took 2 bases from V and 7 from J, leaving 10 bases between them. The CDR3 extends over 13 amino acids. CDR3 DNA sequence: TGTGCCAGCAGTTACACACAGGCAAATACGCAGTATTTT. It is translated as CASSYTQANTQYF.

This chain joins TRBV27 and TRBJ1-2, with TRBD1 identical over 7 bases. CDR3 length: 16 residues. V lost 5 bases to trimming and J lost 3 bases; unmatched junction nucleotides: 12. Germline loops: CDR1 MNHEY, CDR2 SMNVEV (reference sequence). CDR3 DNA: TGTGCCAGCAGTGATTGGACAGGCCGGGCCCACTATGGCTACACCTTC. It translates to CASSDWTGRAHYGYTF.

In nucleotides, the CDR3 is TGTGCCAGTAGTATTTCAGGGGGCGCATCTGGAAACACCATATATTTT. Its translation: CASSISGGASGNTIYF. The gene calls are TRBV19 and TRBJ1-3; 8 bases are a match to TRBD1. V was clipped by 3 bases and J by 1 base; unmatched bases: 5. CDR1 is LNHDA and CDR2 is SQIVND in the germline V gene (reference sequence). This CDR3 comprises 16 residues.

The rearrangement uses TRBV5-1 and TRBJ1-5; the match to TRBD1 covers 7 bases. The CDR3 totals 15 residues. Germline CDR1 reads SGHRS; CDR2 reads YFSETQ. Trimming took 0 bases from V and 5 from J; bases not matched to a gene: 5. The CDR3 DNA reads TGCGCCAGCAGCTTGGCCGGGACAGAGCATCAGCCCCAGCATTTT. It encodes CASSLAGTEHQPQHF.

V and J are TRBV11-3 and TRBJ2-5, with 7 bases aligning to TRBD2. The V gene end was trimmed by 5 bases and the J gene end by 5 bases; junction bases not matched to a gene: 14. CDR3 length equals 16 residues. CDR1 SGHNT and CDR2 YENEEA come from the germline V gene. The chain's CDR3 is CASSPKLGEGRETQYF. CDR3 nucleotide sequence: TGTGCCAGCAGCCCAAAGCTCGGGGAGGGCCGGGAGACCCAGTACTTC.

Only one count was recorded for this clone. The chain links TRBV7-3 to TRBJ2-1, with 7 nucleotides matching TRBD1. Germline CDR1 reads SGHTA; CDR2 reads FQGTGA. J lost 10 bases, V lost 3 bases, and 6 bases had no gene match. This CDR3 contains 13 residues. The CDR3 nucleotides are TGTGCCAGCAGCTTTGGGACAGACCAGGAGCAGTTCTTC. Amino acid sequence: CASSFGTDQEQFF.

The chain has TRBV5-1 and TRBJ2-3; 9 nucleotides agree with TRBD2. J lost 4 bases, V lost 1 base, and 7 bases had no gene match. CDR3 length: 16 residues. Germline CDR1 and CDR2: SGHRS and YFSETQ. Here the CDR3 reads CASSLPLAGWPDTQYF. In DNA, the CDR3 is TGCGCCAGCAGCTTGCCCCTAGCGGGATGGCCAGATACGCAGTATTTT.

This chain joins TRBV9 and TRBJ2-3, with TRBD2 identical over 7 bases. The trim removed 3 bases at V and 3 bases at J, leaving 4 bases unmatched. CDR3 length: 14 amino acids. From germline, CDR1 is SGDLS and CDR2 YYNGEE. This chain's CDR3 is CASSGEGGTDTQYF. The CDR3, as DNA: TGTGCCAGCAGCGGGGAGGGAGGGACAGATACGCAGTATTTT.

This clone has a handful of counts. The V call is TRBV2, the J call TRBJ1-2; 11 nucleotides agree with TRBD1. There are 14 residues in the CDR3. Germline CDR1 is SNHLY and CDR2 is FYNNEI. V shed 10 bases and J 3 bases; nucleotides not matched to a gene: 7. The CDR3 region has the DNA TGTGCCACCCGGACAGGGGGCGTTCACTATGGCTACACCTTC. Translation: CATRTGGVHYGYTF.

The chain uses TRBV5-4 and TRBJ2-2, with TRBD2 as a possible D gene (6 bases). CDR1 and CDR2 from the germline V gene are SGHNT and YYREEE (reference sequence). V gave up 0 bases and J gave up 6 bases, with 15 bases separating them. The CDR3 is 16 amino acids. For the CDR3, the DNA is TGTGCCAGCAGCTTGGATCTAGCGATTTCCGCCGGGGAGCTGTTTTTT. Translated, it gives CASSLDLAISAGELFF.

CDR3 coding DNA: TGTGCCAGCAGCGAGAACCCCGGGACAGGGGGCAGAGATGGCTACACCTTC. Its translation is CASSENPGTGGRDGYTF. The chain is built from TRBV7-2 and TRBJ1-2; 12 bases are a match to TRBD1. Trimming took 5 bases from V and 6 from J; bases not matched to a gene: 13. The germline V gene encodes CDR1 SGHTA and CDR2 FQGNSA. The CDR3 loop spans 17 amino acids.

The gene calls are TRBV5-1 and TRBJ1-2, with D maybe TRBD1 (5 bases). CDR3 size: 17 residues. In germline, CDR1 is SGHRS, CDR2 YFSETQ. V lost 3 bases to trimming and J lost 6 bases, with 24 bases between them. CDR3: CASSWGGGAQERNGYTF. In nucleotides, the CDR3 is TGCGCCAGCAGCTGGGGGGGTGGTGCCCAGGAAAGGAATGGCTACACCTTC.

J is TRBJ1-6 and V is TRBV11-2; TRBD1 aligns across 9 bases. There are 16 residues in the CDR3. V shed 4 bases and J 3 bases; nucleotides not matched to a gene: 4. CDR1 and CDR2 (germline): SGHAT, FQNNGV. The CDR3 nucleotides are TGTGCCAGCAGCTCCCGGACAGGGGACTATAATTCACCCCTCCACTTT. It translates to CASSSRTGDYNSPLHF.

The chain carries TRBV18 and TRBJ2-3; 11 positions agree with TRBD1. V shed 2 bases, J shed 6 bases, and the junction held 7 bases outside the gene matches. Germline values: CDR1 KGHSH, CDR2 LQKENI. This CDR3 contains 16 residues. The CDR3 sequence is CASSPRGTGGVDTQYF. CDR3 DNA sequence: TGTGCCAGCTCACCAAGGGGGACAGGGGGAGTCGATACGCAGTATTTT.

The chain uses TRBV3-1 (or the pseudogene TRBV3-2) and TRBJ2-5; TRBD2 agrees at 7 bases. Per germline, CDR1 LGHDT and CDR2 YNNKEL (reference sequence). The junction had 8 bases not matched to a gene; V was cut back by 8 bases and J by 2 bases. The CDR3 extends over 14 amino acids. CDR3 loop: CASGSPGLQETQYF. The CDR3 bases are TGTGCCAGCGGATCTCCGGGACTACAAGAGACCCAGTACTTC.

The table lists this clone with a count of one. Within the sample, other DNA sequences also encode this same CDR3. The chain links TRBV5-1 to TRBJ1-4, with a possible D match to TRBD1 (6 bases). Germline assignment: CDR1 SGHRS and CDR2 YFSETQ. Trimming stripped 2 bases from V and 3 bases from J, with 8 bases between. The CDR3 length is 14 residues. CDR3 bases: TGCGCCAGCAGCTTTGGGGGCTCTAATGAAAAACTGTTTTTT. It codes for CASSFGGSNEKLFF.

To note about this clone: In the same sample, other DNA sequences code for this CDR3. The chain joins TRBV5-1 to TRBJ2-1; 7 bases fit TRBD2. V dropped 0 bases and J dropped 3; count of bases not matched to a gene: 3. Germline V lookup: CDR1 SGHRS, CDR2 YFSETQ. The CDR3 sequence is 15 residues long. The CDR3 reads CASSLALADYNEQFF. The CDR3 region has the DNA TGCGCCAGCAGCTTGGCGCTAGCGGACTACAATGAGCAGTTCTTC.

There are a few counts of this clone. CDR3 residues: CASRETDTQYF. DNA for the CDR3: TGTGCCAGCAGAGAGACAGATACGCAGTATTTT. The chain links TRBV12-3 or TRBV12-4 to TRBJ2-3; no definite D call. The CDR3 totals 11 residues. Deletions cut 6 bases from V and 3 bases from J, with 4 bases between.

This chain uses TRBV9 with TRBJ2-5; 8 nucleotides match TRBD2. The CDR3 consists of 16 residues. J was trimmed by 4 bases and V by 0 bases; bases with no gene match: 8. Germline lookup yields CDR1 SGDLS and CDR2 YYNGEE. CDR3 sequence (DNA): TGTGCCAGCAGCGTAGGGAGCGGGGGAGAGCCAGAGACCCAGTACTTC. Protein sequence: CASSVGSGGEPETQYF.

The chain recombines TRBV19 with TRBJ1-4, with 7 bases matching TRBD1. J gave up 2 bases and V 11 bases, and 8 bases lay outside the gene matches. Germline values: CDR1 LNHDA, CDR2 SQIVND (reference sequence). The CDR3 is made up of 14 amino acids. The CDR3 DNA reads as TGTGCCCCAAGGAGGGGGCACACTAATGAAAAACTGTTTTTT. It translates to CAPRRGHTNEKLFF.

The chain recombines TRBV6-6 with TRBJ2-3; 11 bases are a match to TRBD2. V lost 4 bases to trimming and J lost 6 bases; unmatched junction nucleotides: 3. The CDR3 runs 14 residues. The germline gives CDR1 MNHNY, CDR2 SVGAGI (reference sequence). CDR3 DNA: TGTGCCAGCAGTTCACTAGCGGGAGACGATACGCAGTATTTT. Translated: CASSSLAGDDTQYF.

This sequence joins TRBV20-1 and TRBJ2-1; unclear D gene. The CDR3 covers 11 residues. The germline gives CDR1 DFQATT, CDR2 SNEGSKA (reference sequence). V dropped 5 bases and J dropped 0 bases, with 2 bases sitting between them. In nucleotides, the CDR3 is TGCAGTGCTCTCTCCTACAATGAGCAGTTCTTC. It encodes CSALSYNEQFF.

This clone showed up just a few times. V is TRBV19 and J is TRBJ2-7, with 14 bases identical to TRBD2. V gave up 5 bases and J gave up 2 bases; unmatched junction bases: 5. The CDR3 contains 16 residues. Per germline, CDR1 LNHDA and CDR2 SQIVND (reference sequence). CDR3 protein: CASSLRLAGGAYEQYF. The CDR3 DNA reads TGTGCCAGTAGTCTCCGACTAGCGGGAGGGGCCTACGAGCAGTACTTC.

The count of this clone is one. The chain has TRBV6-6 and TRBJ2-3, with a possible D match to TRBD1 (6 bases). CDR1 is MNHNY and CDR2 is SVGAGI in the germline V gene (reference sequence). Trimming took 2 bases from V and 4 from J, leaving 13 bases between them. The CDR3 runs 15 residues. This CDR3 reads CASSYMGARADTQYF. DNA for the CDR3: TGTGCCAGCAGTTACATGGGGGCCAGGGCAGATACGCAGTATTTT.